This section outlines one TCR beta chain sequence together with its context. The antigen is not known. The sample has other DNA sequences that encode this CDR3 too. CDR1 and CDR2 from the germline V gene are SQVTM and ANQGSEA. The CDR3 sequence is 10 residues long. V dropped 6 bases and J dropped 3 bases, with 6 bases sitting between them. Execution of the assay was at deep level. The assay was immunoSEQ multiplex PCR, and TCRdb's table has in-frame clones only and misses some. This sample has around 980,000 clones; 75% to 80% occur once, and the top ten carry around 0.61%. This record belongs to a study of shared clonotypes between healthy human individuals. Findings and caveats of the study: Generation probabilities were higher for clonotypes shared across all four sorted-subset donors than for unshared ones. When naive CD4 clonotypes were compared across several donors, roughly 4.9% were shared.

The sample was memory CD4+ T cells from PBMCs. Subset in this sample: CD45RA-negative fraction. This receptor was identified in a young man in good health. Some clones in this sample may be carry-over from other donors' samples. The V and J genes are TRBV29-1 and TRBJ2-7, with D perhaps assigned TRBD1 or TRBD2 (5 bases each). DNA for the CDR3: TGCAGCGTGGGGGACTACGAGCAGTACTTC. Its translation is CSVGDYEQYF.